Sequencing of this T cell receptor beta chain was carried out in a study of blood T cells in healthy people across ages. Then a second PCR, running about 6 to 11 cycles, was carried out with a sample-barcoded 5' primer and a J-beta primer mix. MiXCR, run by TCRdb on the 5' RACE reads, gives a single entry per CDR3 protein. Of some 790,000 distinct CDR3 sequences in the sample, around 26% were seen once. Many counts were recorded for this clonotype. The CDR3 length is 15 residues. Isolated PBMCs totaled at least 6.5 million in each sample. This TCR was sampled from a woman aged 80 or over in good health. The sequenced sample was blood. This sequence joins TRBV21-1 and TRBJ2-3. TRBV21-1 corresponds to a pseudogene. DNA of the CDR3: TGTGCCAGCAGCAAGAGGATATGCGACACAGATACGCAGTATTTT. Its translation is CASSKRICDTDTQYF.